The 15 T cell receptor beta chains reported below all come from one sample, sequenced in a study of T-cell reconstitution after alpha-beta-depleted transplantation in children. Study-wide findings and caveats: Newly produced T cells mostly provided counts and TCRbeta diversity after one year, as hyperexpanded clones declined.

For TCRbeta, the library was prepared with unique molecular identifiers. Each CDR3 protein gets one entry after TCRdb re-called the PCR reads with MiXCR. The sample gives fewer than 350,000 distinct CDR3 sequences, around 7.3% of which show up once; approximately 8.2% is in the top ten. Their antigen targets remain unknown. The sequencing here drew on peripheral blood, taken 360 days after TCRalphabeta/CD19-depleted stem cell transplant. These receptors all stem from a female patient aged 2-10 years who had a stem cell transplant for Fanconi anemia, so the T cells may come from the graft donor.

This clonotype was detected ten times or more. The V gene is TRBV20-1, the J gene TRBJ2-3; weak D call: TRBD2 (7 bases). The germline gives CDR1 DFQATT, CDR2 SNEGSKA (reference sequence). With 2 bases removed from V and 2 bases from J, the gap between germline ends came to 23 bases. This CDR3 has 18 residues. DNA for the CDR3: TGCAGTGCTAGACATCCCCGGGGGGCTAGTCATAACACAGATACGCAGTATTTT. It specifies CSARHPRGASHNTDTQYF.

This clonotype has a count of ten or more. This rearrangement joins TRBV6-5 to TRBJ2-6, with TRBD1 matching 10 bases. V lost 2 bases and J lost 6; bases outside the gene matches: 1. Germline-derived CDR1 and CDR2 are MNHEY and SVGAGI. The CDR3 extends over 15 amino acids. CDR3 in amino acids: CASSYGTGEANVLTF. The DNA of the CDR3 is TGTGCCAGCAGTTACGGGACAGGGGAGGCCAACGTCCTGACTTTC.

This clonotype was detected ten times or more. This chain joins TRBV7-9 and TRBJ2-6; D ambiguous. This CDR3 spans 14 amino acids. Germline CDR1 and CDR2: SEHNR and FQNEAQ (reference sequence). The V gene lost 4 bases and the J gene lost 2 bases, with 6 bases spanning the gap. The CDR3 DNA is TGTGCCAGCAGCTCGGTAACTGGGGCCAACGTCCTGACTTTC. As protein: CASSSVTGANVLTF.

This clonotype showed up many times. The rearrangement links TRBV6-6 to TRBJ2-2; possible D gene TRBD1, 5 bases. V lost 4 bases to trimming and J lost 5 bases, with 11 bases between them. The CDR3 extends over 14 amino acids. The germline gives CDR1 MNHNY, CDR2 SVGAGI (reference sequence). CDR3 sequence reads: CASSSGFGTGELFF. The DNA for the CDR3 is TGTGCCAGCAGTTCAGGGTTCGGAACCGGGGAGCTGTTTTTT.

This clonotype was recorded many times. The V and J genes are TRBV7-6 and TRBJ1-1; no clear D. V was shortened by 0 bases and J by 4 bases, with 9 bases between the two germline ends. Germline CDR1 reads SGHVS; CDR2 reads FNYEAQ. This CDR3 spans 14 amino acids. The CDR3 here is CASSLAGLSTEAFF. The DNA of the CDR3 is TGTGCCAGCAGCTTAGCGGGTTTGAGCACTGAAGCTTTCTTT.

This clonotype was recorded a few times. A much more abundant neighbour one base away suggests this may be a read error. The rearrangement uses TRBV5-1 and TRBJ1-1; D unresolved. Germline V CDR1 and CDR2: SGHRS, YFSETQ. The CDR3 runs 16 residues. This CDR3 reads CASRQQDGRANTEVFF. The CDR3 coding sequence is TGCGCCAGCAGACAGCAGGACGGCCGCGCGAACACTGAAGTTTTCTTT.

The V gene is TRBV12-3 or TRBV12-4, the J gene TRBJ1-4; the D gene is possibly TRBD1 (6 bases). The CDR3 has 16 residues. V shed 2 bases and J shed 1 base, with 11 bases lying between them. This CDR3 is CASSLSGAGTNEKLFF. CDR3 DNA: TGTGCCAGCAGTTTATCGGGGGCGGGAACTAATGAAAAACTGTTTTTT.

This rearrangement joins TRBV20-1 to TRBJ2-4; D gene unclear. The CDR3 is 13 residues long. V lost 5 bases and J lost 6, with 14 bases in between. Germline V gene lookup returns CDR1 DFQATT and CDR2 SNEGSKA (reference sequence). The chain's CDR3 is CSALVRAANIQYF. CDR3 coding DNA: TGCAGTGCTTTAGTCCGCGCAGCAAACATTCAGTACTTC.

This clonotype has only one observation. Just one base apart from a much larger clone, this may be a read error. The chain recombines TRBV12-3 or TRBV12-4 with TRBJ2-3; 9 bases map to TRBD1. The CDR3 length is 18 residues. The CDR3 DNA follows: TGTACCAGCAGCCCGGGACAGGGACATCTAGCTGGCACAGATACGCAGTATTTT. Translation gives CTSSPGQGHLAGTDTQYF.

This clonotype was counted ten times or more. J is TRBJ2-1 and V is TRBV10-3; 9 nucleotides match TRBD2. The CDR3 totals 16 residues. The J segment lost 7 bases and the V segment lost 5 bases, leaving 12 bases of the junction unmatched. Germline V gene lookup returns CDR1 ENHRY and CDR2 SYGVKD. The CDR3 spells CAISHPAGGPSNEQFF. The CDR3 DNA sequence: TGTGCCATCAGTCACCCCGCGGGGGGGCCATCAAATGAGCAGTTCTTC.

This clonotype appeared many times. The V call is TRBV7-2, the J call TRBJ1-1; the D is unclear. CDR1 SGHTA and CDR2 FQGNSA come from the germline V gene. The V end lost 0 bases, the J end lost 10 bases, and 6 bases lay between the germline ends. This CDR3 contains 11 residues. The CDR3, as DNA: TGTGCCAGCAGCTTAGCGGGAGGAGCTTTCTTT. It specifies CASSLAGGAFF.

The chain uses TRBV19 and TRBJ1-2, with D hard to call. Germline V CDR1 and CDR2: LNHDA, SQIVND (reference sequence). Trimming took 7 bases from V and 8 from J, leaving 14 bases between them. CDR3 length equals 12 residues. CDR3 in DNA: TGTGCCAGTAAGGCCCGCGCGGGCGGCTACACCTTC. Translation gives CASKARAGGYTF.

The table lists this clonotype with many counts. The genes are TRBV25-1 and TRBJ1-2, with D perhaps matching TRBD1 (6 bases). CDR3 length: 12 residues. Per germline, CDR1 MGHDK and CDR2 SYGVNS. Trimming pared 8 bases from V and 4 bases from J, leaving 11 bases between. The CDR3 here is CASRTGSYGYTF. The CDR3 region has the DNA TGTGCCAGCCGAACAGGGAGCTATGGCTACACCTTC.

This clonotype turned up a few times. J is TRBJ2-3 and V is TRBV7-9; 9 positions agree with TRBD2. Germline V gene lookup returns CDR1 SEHNR and CDR2 FQNEAQ (reference sequence). V lost 4 bases, J lost 2 bases, and 10 bases stayed unmatched. There are 17 residues in the CDR3. In DNA form, the CDR3 reads TGTGCCAGCAGCTACCAGTCCGGGACTAGCAACACAGATACGCAGTATTTT. This encodes CASSYQSGTSNTDTQYF.

This clonotype has a handful of counts. The CDR3 sequence is CASSVGSHTDTQYF. In DNA form, the CDR3 reads TGTGCCAGCAGCGTAGGCAGTCACACAGATACGCAGTATTTT. The V gene is TRBV9, the J gene TRBJ2-3; D not certain. V shed 0 bases and J shed 2 bases, with 7 bases lying between them. CDR1 and CDR2 from the germline V gene are SGDLS and YYNGEE. The CDR3 runs to 14 residues.